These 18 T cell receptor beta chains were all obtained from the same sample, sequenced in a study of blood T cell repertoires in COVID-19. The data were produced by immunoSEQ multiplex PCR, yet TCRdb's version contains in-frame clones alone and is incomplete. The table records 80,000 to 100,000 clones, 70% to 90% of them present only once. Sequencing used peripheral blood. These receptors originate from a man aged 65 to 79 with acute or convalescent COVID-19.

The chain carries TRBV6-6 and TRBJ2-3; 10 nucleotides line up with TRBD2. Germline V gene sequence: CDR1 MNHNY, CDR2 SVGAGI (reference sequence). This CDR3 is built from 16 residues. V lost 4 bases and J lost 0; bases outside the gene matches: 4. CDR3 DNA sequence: TGTGCCAGCAGTTTGAGCGGGGGGGCTAGCACAGATACGCAGTATTTT. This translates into CASSLSGGASTDTQYF.

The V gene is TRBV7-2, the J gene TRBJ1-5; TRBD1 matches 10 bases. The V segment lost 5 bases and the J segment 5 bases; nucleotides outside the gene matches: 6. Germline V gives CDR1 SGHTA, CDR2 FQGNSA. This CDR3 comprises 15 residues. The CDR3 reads CASSEGTGVYQPQHF. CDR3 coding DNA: TGTGCCAGCAGCGAGGGGACAGGGGTTTATCAGCCCCAGCATTTT.

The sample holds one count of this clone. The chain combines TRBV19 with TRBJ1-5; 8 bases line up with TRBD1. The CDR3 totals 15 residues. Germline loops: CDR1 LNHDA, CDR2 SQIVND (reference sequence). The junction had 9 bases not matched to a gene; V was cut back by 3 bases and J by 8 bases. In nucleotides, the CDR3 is TGTGCCAGTAGTATGGACAGGGAGGGAGGTAAGCCCCAGCATTTT. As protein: CASSMDREGGKPQHF.

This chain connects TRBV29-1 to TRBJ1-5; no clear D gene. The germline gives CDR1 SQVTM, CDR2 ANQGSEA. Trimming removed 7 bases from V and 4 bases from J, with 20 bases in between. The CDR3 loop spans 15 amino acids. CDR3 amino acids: CSALVSPSGNQPQHF. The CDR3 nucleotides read TGCAGCGCCTTGGTCTCACCTTCGGGTAATCAGCCCCAGCATTTT.

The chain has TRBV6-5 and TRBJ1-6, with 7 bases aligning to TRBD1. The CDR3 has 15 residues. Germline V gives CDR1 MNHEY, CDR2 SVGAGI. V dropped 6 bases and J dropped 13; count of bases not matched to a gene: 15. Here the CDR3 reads CASRTDRDRISPLHF. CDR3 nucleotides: TGTGCCAGCAGGACCGACAGGGACCGGATTTCGCCCCTCCACTTT.

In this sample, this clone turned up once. CDR3 bases: TGTGCCAGTAGGCATGAGGGACAGGGCGGTTCACCCCTCCACTTT. Translated: CASRHEGQGGSPLHF. The V gene is TRBV19, the J gene TRBJ1-6, with 9 positions matching TRBD1. The J segment lost 9 bases and the V segment lost 6 bases, leaving 9 bases of the junction unmatched. CDR1 is LNHDA, CDR2 SQIVND, per germline (reference sequence). The length of the CDR3 is 15 residues.

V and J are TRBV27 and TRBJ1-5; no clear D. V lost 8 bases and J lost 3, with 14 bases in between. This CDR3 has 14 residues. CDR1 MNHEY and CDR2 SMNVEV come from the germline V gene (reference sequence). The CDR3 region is CASSTGGINQPQHF. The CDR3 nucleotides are TGTGCCAGCTCTACGGGTGGCATCAATCAGCCCCAGCATTTT.

This chain's CDR3 is CASGERDNREKLFF. CDR3 in DNA: TGCGCCAGCGGCGAGAGGGATAATCGTGAAAAACTGTTTTTT. The chain carries TRBV5-1 and TRBJ1-4; D ambiguous. Per the germline V gene, CDR1 is SGHRS and CDR2 is YFSETQ. Trimming stripped 7 bases from V and 7 bases from J, with 17 bases between. The CDR3 spans 14 residues.

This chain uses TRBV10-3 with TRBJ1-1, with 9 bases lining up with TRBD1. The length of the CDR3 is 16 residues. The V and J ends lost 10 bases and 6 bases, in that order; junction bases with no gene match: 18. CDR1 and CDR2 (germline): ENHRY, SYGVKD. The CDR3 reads CATKGYVNRGRSEAFF. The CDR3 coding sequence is TGTGCCACTAAAGGTTACGTCAACAGGGGGCGGTCTGAAGCTTTCTTT.

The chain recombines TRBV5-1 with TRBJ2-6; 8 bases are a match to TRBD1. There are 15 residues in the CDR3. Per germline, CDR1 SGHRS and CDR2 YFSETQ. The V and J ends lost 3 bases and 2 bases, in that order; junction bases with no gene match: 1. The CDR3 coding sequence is TGCGCCAGCAGCTCGACAGGGGCTGGGGCCAACGTCCTGACTTTC. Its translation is CASSSTGAGANVLTF.

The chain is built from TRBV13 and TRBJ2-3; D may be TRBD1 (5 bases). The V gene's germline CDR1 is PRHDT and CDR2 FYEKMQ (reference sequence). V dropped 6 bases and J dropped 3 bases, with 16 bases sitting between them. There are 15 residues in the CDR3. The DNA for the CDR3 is TGTGCCAGCAGTACAGGACGGTTAGGTACAGATACGCAGTATTTT. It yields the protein CASSTGRLGTDTQYF.

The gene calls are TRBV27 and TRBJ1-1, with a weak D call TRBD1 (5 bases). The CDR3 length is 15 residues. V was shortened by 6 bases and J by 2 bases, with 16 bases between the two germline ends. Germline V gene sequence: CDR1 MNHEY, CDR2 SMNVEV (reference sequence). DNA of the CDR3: TGTGCCAGCAGAAGACAAATAGGGGCTAACACTGAAGCTTTCTTT. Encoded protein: CASRRQIGANTEAFF.

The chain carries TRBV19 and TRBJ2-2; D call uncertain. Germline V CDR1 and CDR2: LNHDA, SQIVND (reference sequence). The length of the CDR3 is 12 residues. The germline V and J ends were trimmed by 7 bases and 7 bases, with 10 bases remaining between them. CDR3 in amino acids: CASNWRSGELFF. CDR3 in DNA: TGTGCCAGTAACTGGAGAAGCGGGGAGCTGTTTTTT.

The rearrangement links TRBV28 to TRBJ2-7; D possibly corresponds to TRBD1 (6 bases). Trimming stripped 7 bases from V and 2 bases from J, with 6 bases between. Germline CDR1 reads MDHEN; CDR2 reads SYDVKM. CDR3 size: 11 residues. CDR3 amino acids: CASTGAYEQYF. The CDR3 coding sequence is TGTGCCAGCACAGGGGCCTACGAGCAGTACTTC. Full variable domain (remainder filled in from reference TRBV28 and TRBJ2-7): DVKVTQSSRYLVKRTGEKVFLECVQDMDHENMFWYRQDPGLGLRLIYFSYDVKMKEKGDIPEGYSVSREKKERFSLILESASTNQTSMYLCASTGAYEQYFGPGTRLTVT.

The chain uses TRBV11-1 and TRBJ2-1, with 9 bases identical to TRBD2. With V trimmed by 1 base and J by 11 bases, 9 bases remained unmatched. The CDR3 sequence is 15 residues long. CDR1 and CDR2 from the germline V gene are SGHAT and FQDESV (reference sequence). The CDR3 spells CASSLESERGVQQFF. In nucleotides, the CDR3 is TGTGCCAGCAGCTTAGAGTCTGAGCGGGGGGTTCAGCAGTTCTTC.

The CDR3 here is CACYRGRTSYGYTF. For the CDR3, the DNA is TGTGCCTGCTACAGGGGGCGCACTTCCTATGGCTACACCTTC. The chain combines TRBV30 with TRBJ1-2; 9 nucleotides match TRBD1. The CDR3 sequence is 14 residues long. The trim removed 6 bases at V and 4 bases at J, leaving 9 bases unmatched. The germline CDR1 and CDR2 sequences are GTSNPN and SVGIG (reference sequence).

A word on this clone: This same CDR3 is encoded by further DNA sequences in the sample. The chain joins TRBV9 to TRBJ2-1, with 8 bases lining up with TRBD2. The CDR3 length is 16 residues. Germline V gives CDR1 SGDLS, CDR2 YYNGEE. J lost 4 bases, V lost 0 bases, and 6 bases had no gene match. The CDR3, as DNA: TGTGCCAGCAGCGTAGTTGGGGCGGGGGGTTACAATGAGCAGTTCTTC. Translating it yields CASSVVGAGGYNEQFF.

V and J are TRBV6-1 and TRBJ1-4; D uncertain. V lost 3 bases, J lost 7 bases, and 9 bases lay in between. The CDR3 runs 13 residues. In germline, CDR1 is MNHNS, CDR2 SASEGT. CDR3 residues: CASSEALFEKLFF. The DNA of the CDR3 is TGTGCCAGCAGTGAGGCCCTGTTTGAAAAACTGTTTTTT.